Sequencing of this T cell receptor (beta chain) was carried out in a study of blood T cell repertoires in COVID-19. On the study more broadly: Both acute and convalescent COVID-19 samples were obtained from the United States, Italy and Spain. In each case, the material was cDNA or gDNA derived from T cells, B-cell-depleted T cells, or PBMCs.

Under the authors' procedure: Reference gene primer amplification gave estimated nucleated cell counts. The repertoire was sequenced with immunoSEQ multiplex PCR; TCRdb's copy has only in-frame clones and lacks some. The V and J calls and clone size come from that table; D and trimming were worked out from the DNA. The table lists approximately 170,000 clones, 82% of them singletons. V lost 4 bases, J lost 4 bases, and 16 bases lay in between. The CDR3 is 15 amino acids. CDR1 MDHEN and CDR2 SYDVKM come from the germline V gene. The sample was peripheral blood. The chain links TRBV28 to TRBJ1-2; D not certain. The source is a woman of 80 years or more with active or convalescent COVID-19. Here the CDR3 DNA reads TGTGCCAGCAGTTCCCAACCAAGCGGGGTCTATGGCTACACCTTC. Translating gives CASSSQPSGVYGYTF.